This TCR beta chain is from a study of T-cell reconstitution after alpha-beta-depleted transplantation in children. Notes on the study in general: In patients about two months after transplant, alpha-beta T cells reportedly arose from several hundred expanded graft clones. The high TCRbeta diversity at day 60 in some patients came from surviving recipient T cells and thymic progenitors.

Preparation of the TCRbeta library involved a method that used unique molecular identifiers. TCRdb redid the calling of the PCR reads with MiXCR, one entry per CDR3 protein. Here the sample spans fewer than 500,000 distinct CDR3 sequences, over 40% being singletons. To note about this clonotype: Antigen: not known.

Trimming left V 5 bases short and J 4 bases short, with 12 bases between. The CDR3 is 14 amino acids. Per germline, CDR1 MDHEN and CDR2 SYDVKM. This sequence joins TRBV28 and TRBJ2-4; D possibly corresponds to TRBD1 (6 bases). The material was PBMCs, obtained before TCRalphabeta/CD19-depleted stem cell transplant. This sequence was found in a girl aged 2 to 10 with aplastic anemia, due to receive a stem cell transplant. CDR3 amino acids: CASSTGTIKNIQYF. DNA for the CDR3: TGTGCCAGCAGTACAGGGACGATTAAAAACATTCAGTACTTC.